This T cell receptor (beta chain) derives from a study of spatial heterogeneity in lung cancer. Time point noted: sample taken at primary tumor resection. Samples were donated by 72 untreated early-stage non-small cell lung cancer patients. Unsorted tumor, nontumor lung tissue or cryopreserved PBMC supplied the whole RNA. CDR3 size: 16 residues. V lost 5 bases, J lost 1 base, and 17 bases lay in between. Germline CDR1 reads MNHEY; CDR2 reads SVGAGI. This clonotype was recorded many times. Every molecule of TCR cDNA had its own unique molecular identifier. TCRdb itself ran the 5' RACE reads through MiXCR, one entry per CDR3 protein. The profile shows around 37,000 distinct CDR3 sequences, under 8.5% of them singletons.

This specimen consisted of PBMCs, obtained at surgery. This sequence originates from a female donor with early-stage non-small cell lung cancer. V and J are TRBV6-5 and TRBJ1-1; unclear D gene. In DNA form, the CDR3 reads TGTGCCAGCAGTCCCCATCCGGGGAGGCCGAACACTGAAGCTTTCTTT. Translating gives CASSPHPGRPNTEAFF.